This record looks at one T cell receptor beta chain sequence and its context. Its cognate antigen is unknown. The CDR3 is made up of 15 amino acids. Germline V gives CDR1 MGHDK, CDR2 SYGVNS. The V end was cut by 2 bases, the J end by 8 bases, with 18 bases between. This specimen belongs to a study of OX40 agonist ivuxolimab in advanced cancers. Study overall: Treatment of patients was with ivuxolimab, an agonistic anti-OX40 (CD134) antibody. Patients were treated with intravenous ivuxolimab, dosed at 0.01 to 10 mg/kg and infused every 2 weeks. Allowance was made for prior anti-PD-1, anti-PD-L1 or anti-CTLA-4 therapy, and around 41% had some. The study's findings and limits: CD8+ T cells averaged more expanded clones than CD4+.

The table came from immunoSEQ multiplex PCR; TCRdb's copy has only in-frame clones and leaves some out. The repertoire holds approximately 70,000 clones, with 86% as singletons. Specimen: CD4+ or CD8+ T cells sorted from blood, collected in a trial of the OX40 agonist ivuxolimab. This TCR came from an adult with an advanced solid tumor such as melanoma, head and neck, liver or kidney cancer. This chain joins TRBV25-1 and TRBJ1-2; D gene ambiguous. CDR3 DNA sequence: TGTGCCAGCAGTGAACCCAATGGGTGGGGTAGGGGCTACACCTTC. It is translated as CASSEPNGWGRGYTF.